Following are 11 T cell receptor beta chains from one sample sequenced in a study of blood T cells in healthy people across ages. A second about 6 to 12 cycle PCR used barcoded and J-beta primers. A single record per CDR3 protein comes from TCRdb applying MiXCR to the 5' RACE reads. Altogether about 1.5 million distinct CDR3 sequences are present, roughly two fifths being singletons, with the ten largest covering 4%. Sequencing input: blood. The receptor set was obtained from a woman aged 18-29 years in good health.

This clonotype was recorded once. One end of the junction does not line up with germline, which may come from a read error. J is TRBJ2-2 and V is TRBV10-3; 8 nucleotides align to TRBD1. There are 16 residues in the CDR3. Germline V CDR1 and CDR2: ENHRY, SYGVKD. The CDR3 spells CVISEPGQGRTGELFF. In nucleotides, the CDR3 is TGTGTCATCAGTGAGCCAGGACAGGGACGAACCGGGGAGCTGTTTTTT.

The genes are TRBV20-1 and TRBJ1-1; 7 positions agree with TRBD1. Trimming took 0 bases from V and 3 from J; bases not matched to a gene: 4. The V gene's germline CDR1 is DFQATT and CDR2 SNEGSKA (reference sequence). The CDR3 covers 14 residues. The CDR3 bases are TGCAGTGCTAGAGACCGACAGGGATACACTGAAGCTTTCTTT. Amino acid sequence: CSARDRQGYTEAFF.

This clonotype was detected a few times. The chain recombines TRBV18 with TRBJ2-1, with a tentative D call TRBD2 (5 bases). This CDR3 is 13 amino acids long. Germline V gives CDR1 KGHSH, CDR2 LQKENI. V dropped 2 bases and J dropped 9 bases, with 11 bases sitting between them. Here the CDR3 reads CASSPGRVGEQFF. The CDR3 nucleotides read TGTGCCAGCTCACCAGGGCGGGTAGGTGAGCAGTTCTTC.

This chain connects TRBV29-1 to TRBJ2-7; 10 positions agree with TRBD1. The CDR3 is 13 amino acids. V dropped 7 bases and J dropped 7; count of bases not matched to a gene: 10. The germline V gene encodes CDR1 SQVTM and CDR2 ANQGSEA. The CDR3 loop is CSAPGQGRNEQYF. The CDR3 DNA follows: TGCAGCGCTCCGGGACAGGGGCGTAATGAGCAGTACTTC.

The sample holds a few counts of this clonotype. The V gene is TRBV12-3 or TRBV12-4, the J gene TRBJ1-1; no clear D. The CDR3 sequence is 14 residues long. V was shortened by 7 bases and J by 1 base, with 13 bases between the two germline ends. CDR3 residues: CASTPWRPNTEAFF. The CDR3 coding sequence is TGTGCCAGCACCCCATGGAGGCCGAACACTGAAGCTTTCTTT.

V is TRBV15 and J is TRBJ1-2, with 8 nucleotides matching TRBD1. Germline assignment: CDR1 LNHNV and CDR2 YYDKDF (reference sequence). The V gene end was trimmed by 3 bases and the J gene end by 6 bases; junction bases not matched to a gene: 12. CDR3 length: 16 residues. CDR3 coding DNA: TGTGCCACCAGCAGTCGACAGGGGTGGAGTGTGAATGGCTACACCTTC. Translation: CATSSRQGWSVNGYTF.

With respect to this clonotype: A read error may be the cause here, since a much bigger clone is one base away. The CDR3 DNA reads TGTGCTAGTGGTTTGGGACTAGGACGGGGCCCAGATACGCAGTATTTT. Translated, it gives CASGLGLGRGPDTQYF. The J gene is TRBJ2-3, the V gene TRBV12-5; a possible D gene is TRBD2 (6 bases). The CDR3 is 16 residues long. Germline CDR1 and CDR2: LGHNT and FRNRAP. Trimming shortened V by 1 base and J by 4 bases, and 15 bases separated the two germline ends. The whole variable domain, filled in from reference TRBV12-5 and TRBJ2-3, reads DARVTQTPRHKVTEMGQEVTMRCQPILGHNTVFWYRQTMMQGLELLAYFRNRAPLDDSGMPKDRFSAEMPDATLATLKIQPSEPRDSAVYFCASGLGLGRGPDTQYFGPGTRLTVL.

This CDR3 reads CASSRHRTNTGELFF. The CDR3 DNA reads TGTGCCAGCAGCCGTCACCGGACTAACACCGGGGAGCTGTTTTTT. V gene TRBV9 combines with J gene TRBJ2-2; D may be TRBD2 (5 bases). The CDR3 runs 15 residues. Germline CDR1 reads SGDLS; CDR2 reads YYNGEE. V was shortened by 4 bases and J by 2 bases, with 12 bases between the two germline ends. The variable domain in full, completed from reference TRBV9 and TRBJ2-2, reads DSGVTQTPKHLITATGQRVTLRCSPRSGDLSVYWYQQSLDQGLQFLIQYYNGEERAKGNILERFSAQQFPDLHSELNLSSLELGDSALYFCASSRHRTNTGELFFGEGSRLTVL.

The chain carries TRBV12-3 or TRBV12-4 and TRBJ2-1; 7 bases align to TRBD2. The DNA end is a closer match to TRBJ2-7, so the J assignment may be wrong. This CDR3 is built from 14 residues. The CDR3 reads CASSFSGSYNEQYF. CDR3 DNA sequence: TGTGCCAGCAGTTTTAGCGGGTCCTACAATGAGCAGTACTTC.

The rearrangement uses TRBV27 and TRBJ2-1; 10 nucleotides align to TRBD2. Losses at the gene ends were 9 bases for V and 9 bases for J; bases not matched to a gene: 8. This CDR3 spans 13 amino acids. CDR1 and CDR2 from the germline V gene are MNHEY and SMNVEV (reference sequence). DNA of the CDR3: TGTGCCAGTCAGAAGACTAGCGGGCTTGAGCAGTTCTTC. Translation gives CASQKTSGLEQFF.

The J gene is TRBJ1-5, the V gene TRBV27; 7 bases map to TRBD1. This CDR3 comprises 16 residues. The V and J ends lost 3 bases and 4 bases, in that order; junction bases with no gene match: 9. Germline CDR1 and CDR2: MNHEY and SMNVEV (reference sequence). The CDR3 DNA reads TGTGCCAGCAGTTTGCATGGGACAGAAAGGAATCAGCCCCAGCATTTT. Residues: CASSLHGTERNQPQHF.